The 17 T cell receptor beta chains presented below share a single source sample, sequenced in a study of CD8 T cells in Susac syndrome. Random hexamers primed reverse transcription of about 0.45 to 1 ug RNA. Via MiXCR, TCRdb re-called the immunoSEQ multiplex PCR reads, giving one row per CDR3 protein. The sample carries some 110,000 distinct CDR3 sequences, 85% to 95% recorded once. Sequenced: CD4+ T cells from PBMCs. These receptor sequences come from a human donor with multiple sclerosis.

This clonotype was observed a single time. J is TRBJ1-2 and V is TRBV7-9; tentative D call: TRBD1 (5 bases). Germline assignment: CDR1 SEHNR and CDR2 FQNEAQ (reference sequence). V lost 5 bases to trimming and J lost 4 bases, with 14 bases between them. The CDR3 runs to 14 residues. CDR3 DNA: TGTGCCAGCAGCGTTTTCGGGGGAAGCTATGGCTACACCTTC. It specifies CASSVFGGSYGYTF.

The J gene is TRBJ1-2, the V gene TRBV7-3, with a possible D match to TRBD1 (5 bases). The CDR3 spans 13 residues. The germline V gene encodes CDR1 SGHTA and CDR2 FQGTGA. With 5 bases removed from V and 8 bases from J, the gap between germline ends came to 15 bases. CDR3 sequence reads: CASSTTASGGYTF. CDR3 nucleotide sequence: TGTGCCAGCAGCACGACAGCCTCCGGGGGCTACACCTTC.

The V and J genes are TRBV20-1 and TRBJ2-7; D may correspond to TRBD1 or TRBD2 (5 bases each). Germline lookup yields CDR1 DFQATT and CDR2 SNEGSKA (reference sequence). The ends were cut back, 6 bases at V and 0 bases at J, with 12 bases in the middle. The CDR3 runs 13 residues. The CDR3 spells CSAWDPNSYEQYF. CDR3 bases: TGCAGTGCGTGGGACCCTAACTCCTACGAGCAGTACTTC.

Worth noting for this clonotype: Sequence at one end of the junction differs from germline and may be a read error. The chain joins TRBV5-4 to TRBJ2-1; the D gene is possibly TRBD1 (5 bases). Per germline, CDR1 SGHNT and CDR2 YYREEE (reference sequence). This CDR3 spans 15 amino acids. The CDR3 region has the DNA TGTGCCAGCAACTTGGCAGGGTTCGCCTACAATGAGCAGTTCTTC. This encodes CASNLAGFAYNEQFF. Supplemented by reference TRBV5-4 and TRBJ2-1, the full variable domain reads ETGVTQSPTHLIKTRGQQVTLRCSSQSGHNTVSWYQQALGQGPQFIFQYYREEENGRGNFPPRFSGLQFPNYSSELNVNALELDDSALYLCASNLAGFAYNEQFFGPGTRLTVL.

This chain joins TRBV3-1 and TRBJ2-6; the match to TRBD2 covers 8 bases. Germline values: CDR1 LGHDT, CDR2 YNNKEL (reference sequence). Germline trimming cut 4 bases from V and 2 bases from J; bases unmatched to any gene: 4. This CDR3 has 16 residues. In DNA form, the CDR3 reads TGTGCCAGCAGCCCGGGAGCGGGGGCTGGGGCCAACGTCCTGACTTTC. Its protein product is CASSPGAGAGANVLTF. Complete variable domain (other parts from reference TRBV3-1 and TRBJ2-6): DTAVSQTPKYLVTQMGNDKSIKCEQNLGHDTMYWYKQDSKKFLKIMFSYNNKELIINETVPNRFSPKSPDKAHLNLHINSLELGDSAVYFCASSPGAGAGANVLTFGAGSRLTVL.

The genes are TRBV5-4 and TRBJ2-2; D unclear. CDR1 is SGHNT, CDR2 YYREEE, per germline (reference sequence). V was trimmed by 0 bases and J by 1 base, leaving 10 bases between them. The CDR3 loop spans 16 amino acids. The CDR3 spells CASSLAGRRNTGELFF. The CDR3, as DNA: TGTGCCAGCAGCTTGGCTGGACGGAGGAACACCGGGGAGCTGTTTTTT.

This chain uses TRBV15 with TRBJ2-3, with 8 nucleotides matching TRBD2. Germline CDR1 LNHNV, CDR2 YYDKDF (reference sequence). This CDR3 contains 14 residues. The V gene end was trimmed by 4 bases and the J gene end by 7 bases; junction bases not matched to a gene: 7. The CDR3 DNA reads TGTGCCACCAGCATCCCGGGGGGGGTAAATACGCAGTATTTT. Encoded protein: CATSIPGGVNTQYF.

V gene TRBV3-1 combines with J gene TRBJ1-1; D call uncertain. Trimming pared 6 bases from V and 0 bases from J, leaving 8 bases between. In germline, CDR1 is LGHDT, CDR2 YNNKEL (reference sequence). This CDR3 contains 13 residues. CDR3 nucleotides: TGTGCCAGCAGGCTACAGATGAACACTGAAGCTTTCTTT. It codes for CASRLQMNTEAFF.

This chain connects TRBV7-2 to TRBJ1-6, with 8 bases aligning to TRBD1. Germline V gives CDR1 SGHTA, CDR2 FQGNSA. The CDR3 sequence is 13 residues long. Trimming took 4 bases from V and 9 from J; bases not matched to a gene: 2. CDR3 sequence (DNA): TGTGCCAGCAGCTCCGGACAGGGTTCACCCCTCCACTTT. Translating it yields CASSSGQGSPLHF.

The chain employs TRBV30 and TRBJ1-2; 9 nucleotides align to TRBD1. Germline trimming cut 5 bases from V and 5 bases from J; bases unmatched to any gene: 12. The length of the CDR3 is 15 residues. Germline V gene lookup returns CDR1 GTSNPN and CDR2 SVGIG (reference sequence). Written as DNA, the CDR3 is TGTGCCTGGGGTACAAAGGGACAGGGAGTTTATGGCTACACCTTC. Residues: CAWGTKGQGVYGYTF.

The chain employs TRBV5-4 and TRBJ1-4; 9 bases line up with TRBD1. CDR3 length: 16 residues. The trim removed 4 bases at V and 4 bases at J, leaving 8 bases unmatched. The germline V gene has CDR1 SGHNT and CDR2 YYREEE (reference sequence). This CDR3 is CASSLGQGSFNEKLFF. The DNA of the CDR3 is TGTGCCAGCAGCCTCGGACAGGGGAGTTTTAATGAAAAACTGTTTTTT.

V gene TRBV18 combines with J gene TRBJ2-2; D gene uncertain. Germline values: CDR1 KGHSH, CDR2 LQKENI. This CDR3 comprises 15 residues. V dropped 3 bases and J dropped 1 base, with 9 bases sitting between them. CDR3 in amino acids: CASSPIAGNTGELFF. In nucleotides, the CDR3 is TGTGCCAGCTCACCGATCGCAGGGAACACCGGGGAGCTGTTTTTT.

The genes are TRBV4-3 and TRBJ2-2, with TRBD1 matching 8 bases. Germline CDR1 and CDR2: LGHNA and YSLEER. V was clipped by 0 bases and J by 6 bases; unmatched bases: 6. CDR3 size: 16 residues. In DNA, the CDR3 is TGCGCCAGCAGCCAAGACTACAGGGGGTATGCCGGGGAGCTGTTTTTT. Residues: CASSQDYRGYAGELFF.

V is TRBV4-2 and J is TRBJ1-4; D is ambiguous. CDR1 is LGHNA, CDR2 YNFKEQ, per germline. The CDR3 is 16 amino acids. V lost 3 bases to trimming and J lost 0 bases, with 11 bases between them. In nucleotides, the CDR3 is TGTGCCAGCAGCCATGTATTCAGTGCAACTAATGAAAAACTGTTTTTT. Amino acid sequence: CASSHVFSATNEKLFF.

V gene TRBV9 combines with J gene TRBJ2-2; D gene ambiguous. Trimming removed 5 bases from V and 7 bases from J, with 12 bases in between. CDR1 and CDR2 (germline): SGDLS, YYNGEE. The CDR3 is made up of 13 amino acids. CDR3 DNA sequence: TGTGCCAGCAGTTTATCTTGGAGCGGGGAGCTGTTTTTT. Protein sequence: CASSLSWSGELFF.

The chain joins TRBV27 to TRBJ1-2; D call uncertain. Germline loops: CDR1 MNHEY, CDR2 SMNVEV (reference sequence). Trimming cost V 6 bases and J 3 bases, with 14 bases left between them. The CDR3 has 14 residues. This chain's CDR3 is CASRRVGLDYGYTF. The DNA for the CDR3 is TGTGCCAGCAGACGAGTAGGACTAGACTATGGCTACACCTTC.

The chain uses TRBV7-9 and TRBJ1-1; D gene ambiguous. The V end lost 0 bases, the J end lost 5 bases, and 10 bases lay between the germline ends. CDR1 and CDR2 (germline): SEHNR, FQNEAQ (reference sequence). The CDR3 has 14 residues. DNA for the CDR3: TGTGCCAGCAGCTTAGCCCTCCAAGGGACTGAAGCTTTCTTT. This encodes CASSLALQGTEAFF.